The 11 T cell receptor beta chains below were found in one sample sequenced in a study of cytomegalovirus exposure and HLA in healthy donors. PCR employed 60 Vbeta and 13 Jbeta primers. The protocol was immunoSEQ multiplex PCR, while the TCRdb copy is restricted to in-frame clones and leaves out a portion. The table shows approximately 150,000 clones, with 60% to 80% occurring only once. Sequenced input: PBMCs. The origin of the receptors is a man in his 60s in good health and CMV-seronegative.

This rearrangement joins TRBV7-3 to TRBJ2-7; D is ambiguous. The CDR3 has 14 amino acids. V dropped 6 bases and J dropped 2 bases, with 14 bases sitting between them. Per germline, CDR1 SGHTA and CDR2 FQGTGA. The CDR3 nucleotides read TGTGCCAGCAGTACCAAGGCAGGCCCCTACGAGCAGTACTTC. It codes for CASSTKAGPYEQYF. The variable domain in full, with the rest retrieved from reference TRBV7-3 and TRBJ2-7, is GAGVSQTPSNKVTEKGKYVELRCDPISGHTALYWYRQSLGQGPEFLIYFQGTGAADDSGLPNDRFFAVRPEGSVSTLKIQRTERGDSAVYLCASSTKAGPYEQYFGPGTRLTVT.

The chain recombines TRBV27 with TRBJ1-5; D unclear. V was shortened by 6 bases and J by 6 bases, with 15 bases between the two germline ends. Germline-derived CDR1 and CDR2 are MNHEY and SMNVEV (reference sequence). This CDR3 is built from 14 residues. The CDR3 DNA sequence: TGTGCCAGCAGCTCCCCTTTCCGAGGTCAGCCCCAGCATTTT. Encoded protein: CASSSPFRGQPQHF.

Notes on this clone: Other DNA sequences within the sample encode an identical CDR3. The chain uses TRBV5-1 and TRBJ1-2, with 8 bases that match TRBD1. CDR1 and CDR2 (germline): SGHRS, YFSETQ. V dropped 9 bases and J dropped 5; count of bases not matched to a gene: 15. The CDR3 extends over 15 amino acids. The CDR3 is CATKSTGGSEYGYTF. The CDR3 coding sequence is TGCGCCACCAAATCTACAGGGGGTTCAGAGTATGGCTACACCTTC.

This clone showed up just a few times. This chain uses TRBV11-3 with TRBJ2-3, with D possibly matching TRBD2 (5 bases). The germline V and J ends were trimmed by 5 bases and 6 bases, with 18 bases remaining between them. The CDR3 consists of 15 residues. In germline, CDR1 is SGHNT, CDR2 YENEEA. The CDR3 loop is CASSPRGFYLDTQYF. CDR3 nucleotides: TGTGCCAGCAGCCCGCGCGGGTTCTACTTGGATACGCAGTATTTT.

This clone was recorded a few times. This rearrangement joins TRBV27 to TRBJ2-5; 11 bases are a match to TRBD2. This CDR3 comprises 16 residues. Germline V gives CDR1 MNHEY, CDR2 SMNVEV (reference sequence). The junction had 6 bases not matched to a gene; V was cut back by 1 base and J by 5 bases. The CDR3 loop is CASSLYVAGGPETQYF. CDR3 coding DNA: TGTGCCAGCAGTTTATATGTAGCGGGGGGGCCGGAGACCCAGTACTTC.

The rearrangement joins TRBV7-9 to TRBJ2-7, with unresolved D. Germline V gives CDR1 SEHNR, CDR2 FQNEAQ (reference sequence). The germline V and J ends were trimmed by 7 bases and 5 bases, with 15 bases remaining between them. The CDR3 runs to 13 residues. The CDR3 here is CASNSPFTDEQYF. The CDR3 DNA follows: TGTGCCAGCAACTCCCCTTTCACTGACGAGCAGTACTTC.

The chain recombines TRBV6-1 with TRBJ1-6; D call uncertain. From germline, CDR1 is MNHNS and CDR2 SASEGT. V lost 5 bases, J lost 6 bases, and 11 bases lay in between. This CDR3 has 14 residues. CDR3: CASSPFTGNSPLHF. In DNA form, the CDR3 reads TGTGCCAGCAGTCCATTCACGGGTAATTCACCCCTCCACTTT.

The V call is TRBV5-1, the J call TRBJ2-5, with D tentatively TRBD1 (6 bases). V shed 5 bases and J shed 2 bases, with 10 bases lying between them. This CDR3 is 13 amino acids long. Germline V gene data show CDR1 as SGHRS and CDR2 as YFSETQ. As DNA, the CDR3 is TGCGCCAGCAGAGATACAGGGCAAGAGACCCAGTACTTC. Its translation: CASRDTGQETQYF.

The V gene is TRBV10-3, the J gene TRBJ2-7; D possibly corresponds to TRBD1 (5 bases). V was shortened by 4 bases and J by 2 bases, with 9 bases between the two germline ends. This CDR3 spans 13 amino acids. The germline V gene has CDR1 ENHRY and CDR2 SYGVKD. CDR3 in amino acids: CAISAQTAYEQYF. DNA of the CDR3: TGTGCCATCAGTGCGCAGACAGCCTACGAGCAGTACTTC.

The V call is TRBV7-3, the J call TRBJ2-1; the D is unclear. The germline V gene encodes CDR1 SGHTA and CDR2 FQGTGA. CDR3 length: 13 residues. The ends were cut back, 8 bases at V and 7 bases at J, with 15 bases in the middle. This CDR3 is CASAVGLSNEQFF. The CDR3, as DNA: TGTGCCAGCGCCGTCGGGTTAAGTAATGAGCAGTTCTTC. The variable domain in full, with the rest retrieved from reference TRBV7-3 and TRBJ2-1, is GAGVSQTPSNKVTEKGKYVELRCDPISGHTALYWYRQSLGQGPEFLIYFQGTGAADDSGLPNDRFFAVRPEGSVSTLKIQRTERGDSAVYLCASAVGLSNEQFFGPGTRLTVL.

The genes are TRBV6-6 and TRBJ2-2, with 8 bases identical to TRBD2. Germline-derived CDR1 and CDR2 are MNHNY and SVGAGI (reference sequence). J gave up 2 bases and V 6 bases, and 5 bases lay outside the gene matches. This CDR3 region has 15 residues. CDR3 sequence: CASRRSGTNTGELFF. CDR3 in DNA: TGTGCCAGCAGACGTAGCGGGACCAACACCGGGGAGCTGTTTTTT.